Shown below are 10 T cell receptor beta chains from a single sample sequenced in a study of cytomegalovirus exposure and HLA in healthy donors. The assay was immunoSEQ multiplex PCR, and TCRdb's table has in-frame clones only and misses some. The sample contains about 130,000 clones, approximately 89% of which appear only once. The sample taken for sequencing was PBMCs. The source of these receptors is a woman between 18 and 30 years old in good health and CMV-seronegative.

This sequence joins TRBV6-1 and TRBJ2-7; 10 nucleotides agree with TRBD1. V lost 7 bases, J lost 3 bases, and 6 bases stayed unmatched. This CDR3 has 14 amino acids. Germline V gene lookup returns CDR1 MNHNS and CDR2 SASEGT. DNA for the CDR3: TGTGCCAGCACGCCGGGACAGGGGATCTACGAGCAGTACGTC. As protein: CASTPGQGIYEQYV.

The chain is built from TRBV2 and TRBJ2-3; tentatively, D is TRBD1 (6 bases). V shed 5 bases and J shed 2 bases, with 14 bases lying between them. Germline CDR1 and CDR2: SNHLY and FYNNEI. The CDR3 consists of 15 residues. The CDR3 coding sequence is TGTGCCAGCAGTTACCAGGGGACATACACAGATACGCAGTATTTT. The encoded protein is CASSYQGTYTDTQYF.

The CDR3 reads CASSPILTGTGELFF. The CDR3 DNA is TGTGCCAGCAGCCCGATACTTACAGGGACCGGGGAGCTGTTTTTT. V and J are TRBV4-2 and TRBJ2-2; tentatively, D is TRBD1 (6 bases). Between the trimmed V and J ends, which lost 4 bases and 5 bases, there was a span of 14 bases. CDR3 length: 15 amino acids. Germline loops: CDR1 LGHNA, CDR2 YNFKEQ.

The chain uses TRBV6-1 and TRBJ2-5; D gene ambiguous. Trimming cost V 2 bases and J 4 bases, with 14 bases left between them. CDR3 length equals 15 residues. The germline gives CDR1 MNHNS, CDR2 SASEGT. The CDR3 DNA is TGTGCCAGCAGTGAATTTTGGCAGATCCCAGAGACCCAGTACTTC. Translating it yields CASSEFWQIPETQYF.

This clone appeared once. J is TRBJ2-7 and V is TRBV10-3; 9 bases match TRBD1. CDR1 is ENHRY, CDR2 SYGVKD, per germline. With 10 bases clipped from V and 6 bases from J, the junction kept 19 bases outside the gene matches. The CDR3 runs to 16 residues. For the CDR3, the DNA is TGTGCCAACCAACCCGAACAGGGGGCGGGCAGCAGCGAGCAGTACGTC. Residues: CANQPEQGAGSSEQYV.

V is TRBV28 and J is TRBJ1-3; D is ambiguous. This CDR3 contains 14 residues. Germline loops: CDR1 MDHEN, CDR2 SYDVKM. V lost 8 bases to trimming and J lost 4 bases, with 15 bases between them. The CDR3 is CASLRKTTGNTIYF. The CDR3 DNA is TGTGCCAGCCTACGAAAAACGACAGGAAACACCATATATTTT.

The chain couples TRBV4-3 to TRBJ2-2; D is perhaps TRBD2 (7 bases). The CDR3 has 15 amino acids. V dropped 1 base and J dropped 4 bases, with 10 bases sitting between them. The V gene's germline CDR1 is LGHNA and CDR2 YSLEER. This chain's CDR3 is CASSQGGGPTGELFF. The DNA for the CDR3 is TGCGCCAGCAGCCAAGGCGGGGGCCCCACCGGGGAGCTGTTTTTT.

This clone was seen just once. The rearrangement uses TRBV6-5 and TRBJ2-2, with D possibly being TRBD2 (6 bases). The CDR3 extends over 13 amino acids. The germline V gene encodes CDR1 MNHEY and CDR2 SVGAGI. V lost 11 bases, J lost 2 bases, and 12 bases lay in between. The CDR3 coding sequence is TGTGCCGGGGGGACGGGCAACACCGGGGAGCTGTTTTTT. Encoded protein: CAGGTGNTGELFF.

V gene TRBV7-8 combines with J gene TRBJ1-5; D might be TRBD1 (6 bases). The CDR3 is 15 residues long. The germline gives CDR1 SGHVS, CDR2 FQNEAQ. V was pared by 5 bases and J by 6 bases, with 17 bases between. The chain's CDR3 is CASSGPGGRGQPQHF. Here the CDR3 DNA reads TGTGCCAGCAGCGGGCCCGGGGGGCGCGGTCAGCCCCAGCATTTT.

The V gene is TRBV28, the J gene TRBJ2-2; maybe TRBD1 (7 bases). Germline V CDR1 and CDR2: MDHEN, SYDVKM. Trimming took 2 bases from V and 5 from J, leaving 9 bases between them. The CDR3 contains 14 residues. The CDR3 loop is CASSLAGGTGELFF. The CDR3 DNA reads TGTGCCAGCAGTTTAGCAGGGGGGACCGGGGAGCTGTTTTTT.